Following are 26 T cell receptor beta chains from one sample sequenced in a study of blood T cell repertoires in COVID-19. Repertoires were generated with immunoSEQ multiplex PCR, while TCRdb's copy carries only in-frame clones and drops some. The data hold under 200,000 clones, with around four fifths observed a single time. The sample comprised peripheral blood. These receptors came from a woman in her 70s with COVID-19, enrolled during active disease.

The CDR3 region has the DNA TGTGCCACCAGCAGAGGACAGGGGGTAGCCGGGGAGCTGTTTTTT. This sequence encodes CATSRGQGVAGELFF. The rearrangement joins TRBV15 to TRBJ2-2, with 9 bases identical to TRBD1. J lost 6 bases, V lost 1 base, and 3 bases had no gene match. Germline V lookup: CDR1 LNHNV, CDR2 YYDKDF (reference sequence). The CDR3 runs 15 residues.

The chain has TRBV7-2 and TRBJ2-2; 9 bases agree with TRBD1. There are 17 residues in the CDR3. The junction had 11 bases not matched to a gene; V was cut back by 3 bases and J by 6 bases. Germline V lookup: CDR1 SGHTA, CDR2 FQGNSA. CDR3 sequence: CASSFMGTGSKAGELFF. CDR3 sequence (DNA): TGTGCCAGCAGCTTCATGGGGACAGGGAGTAAAGCCGGGGAGCTGTTTTTT.

The J gene is TRBJ1-4, the V gene TRBV29-1, with D perhaps TRBD1 (5 bases). The germline V and J ends were trimmed by 4 bases and 8 bases, with 14 bases remaining between them. This CDR3 has 13 amino acids. Looked up from germline, CDR1 is SQVTM and CDR2 is ANQGSEA. The CDR3 DNA reads TGCAGCGTTGGGGCAGGGTTGGGGGAAAAACTGTTTTTT. Amino acids: CSVGAGLGEKLFF.

The chain joins TRBV19 to TRBJ2-3, with D maybe TRBD1 (5 bases). CDR1 and CDR2 from the germline V gene are LNHDA and SQIVND (reference sequence). The CDR3 spans 16 residues. Trimming removed 5 bases from V and 8 bases from J, with 23 bases in between. The DNA for the CDR3 is TGTGCCAGTAGTGGTGCGACACCTCCACCTAGGGGTACGCAGTATTTT. It encodes CASSGATPPPRGTQYF.

V gene TRBV30 combines with J gene TRBJ1-1; D not resolved. This CDR3 is 12 amino acids long. V lost 2 bases to trimming and J lost 13 bases, with 17 bases between them. Germline CDR1 and CDR2: GTSNPN and SVGIG (reference sequence). The CDR3 region has the DNA TGTGCCTGGAGTCGCAACACCGGGGAGGGTTTCTTT. The encoded protein is CAWSRNTGEGFF.

The chain joins TRBV14 to TRBJ1-1, with D perhaps TRBD1 (6 bases). Germline lookup yields CDR1 SGHDN and CDR2 FVKESK. The CDR3 runs to 15 residues. Trimming took off 2 bases at V and 2 bases at J, with 12 bases between the two ends. CDR3 sequence: CASSQFTGLNTEAFF. CDR3 bases: TGTGCCAGCAGCCAATTTACAGGGCTAAACACTGAAGCTTTCTTT.

The V gene is TRBV28, the J gene TRBJ2-3; possible D gene TRBD2, 6 bases. Trimming shortened V by 8 bases and J by 5 bases, and 23 bases separated the two germline ends. CDR1 and CDR2 (germline): MDHEN, SYDVKM. The CDR3 has 16 amino acids. The CDR3 protein is CASPPKPHGSGDTQYF. CDR3 DNA sequence: TGTGCCAGCCCTCCTAAGCCCCACGGGAGTGGAGATACGCAGTATTTT.

This sequence joins TRBV6-5 and TRBJ1-2; maybe TRBD1 (6 bases). V lost 7 bases and J 7 bases, leaving 19 bases between the germline ends. This CDR3 contains 14 residues. Per germline, CDR1 MNHEY and CDR2 SVGAGI. The CDR3 region is CASNPSQGSSGYTF. The CDR3 bases are TGTGCCAGCAATCCCTCACAGGGATCCAGTGGCTACACCTTC.

The chain couples TRBV6-5 to TRBJ2-3; 7 bases fit TRBD1. Trimming removed 6 bases from V and 1 base from J; junction bases left unmatched: 7. The CDR3 loop spans 15 amino acids. Germline CDR1 reads MNHEY; CDR2 reads SVGAGI. Here the CDR3 DNA reads TGTGCCAGCAGCAGTAACAGGGGAGGCACAGATACGCAGTATTTT. It codes for CASSSNRGGTDTQYF.

The chain is built from TRBV10-2 and TRBJ2-3; TRBD2 is a possible D gene (5 bases). The germline CDR1 and CDR2 sequences are WSHSY and SAAADI. CDR3 size: 13 residues. Trimming left V 4 bases short and J 6 bases short, with 11 bases between. The CDR3 bases are TGCGCCAGCAGTGTCGGGATCAGGGATACGCAGTATTTT. Residues: CASSVGIRDTQYF.

There are a few counts of this clone. The chain links TRBV19 to TRBJ2-1; TRBD2 matches at 8 bases. The CDR3 has 15 residues. CDR1 LNHDA and CDR2 SQIVND come from the germline V gene (reference sequence). Trimming took 10 bases from V and 4 from J; bases not matched to a gene: 12. This chain's CDR3 is CATQGGSGIYNEQFF. The CDR3 coding sequence is TGTGCCACCCAAGGGGGTAGCGGGATATACAATGAGCAGTTCTTC.

The rearrangement uses TRBV11-1 and TRBJ1-4, with 11 nucleotides matching TRBD1. V shed 3 bases, J shed 0 bases, and the junction held 0 bases outside the gene matches. The CDR3 spans 16 residues. Germline values: CDR1 SGHAT, CDR2 FQDESV (reference sequence). This chain's CDR3 is CASSLGQGATNEKLFF. The CDR3 DNA sequence: TGTGCCAGCAGCTTGGGACAGGGGGCAACTAATGAAAAACTGTTTTTT.

The chain recombines TRBV2 with TRBJ2-5; possible D gene TRBD1, 6 bases. The CDR3 loop spans 12 amino acids. Trimming removed 8 bases at V and 5 bases at J, with 12 bases between. Germline lookup yields CDR1 SNHLY and CDR2 FYNNEI. The CDR3 DNA is TGTGCCAGCTCAGGGGTTGGGGAGACCCAGTACTTC. Amino acids: CASSGVGETQYF.

The CDR3 bases are TGTGCCAGCAGTCGTCGACAGGGTCGAGAGACCCAGTACTTC. As protein: CASSRRQGRETQYF. The chain combines TRBV27 with TRBJ2-5; 7 nucleotides agree with TRBD1. This CDR3 region has 14 residues. Trimming took 5 bases from V and 4 from J; bases not matched to a gene: 7. CDR1 is MNHEY and CDR2 is SMNVEV in the germline V gene (reference sequence).

The chain uses TRBV27 and TRBJ2-1, with 9 bases lining up with TRBD2. V was pared by 2 bases and J by 10 bases, with 9 bases of the junction left unmatched. Germline V gene lookup returns CDR1 MNHEY and CDR2 SMNVEV (reference sequence). The CDR3 is 15 residues long. The CDR3: CASSLVPSGAMEQFF. The CDR3 region has the DNA TGTGCCAGCAGTTTAGTCCCTAGCGGGGCTATGGAGCAGTTCTTC.

V gene TRBV7-9 combines with J gene TRBJ2-3; TRBD1 matches at 10 bases. The CDR3 length is 14 residues. V lost 8 bases to trimming and J lost 5 bases; unmatched junction nucleotides: 7. Per germline, CDR1 SEHNR and CDR2 FQNEAQ (reference sequence). This CDR3 reads CASAKDRGQDTQYF. Written as DNA, the CDR3 is TGTGCCAGCGCCAAAGACAGGGGGCAAGATACGCAGTATTTT.

The genes are TRBV10-3 and TRBJ2-5; TRBD1 matches 10 bases. This CDR3 has 14 amino acids. V shed 10 bases and J 5 bases; nucleotides not matched to a gene: 10. Germline CDR1 and CDR2: ENHRY and SYGVKD. The CDR3 nucleotides read TGTGCCAGCGGGACAGGGGCTAATAGGGAGACCCAGTACTTC. This codes for CASGTGANRETQYF.

CDR3 loop: CSAEDRSWTQYF. CDR3 nucleotide sequence: TGCAGCGCCGAAGACAGAAGTTGGACCCAGTACTTC. This chain links TRBV29-1 with TRBJ2-5; D might be TRBD1 (5 bases). CDR1 is SQVTM and CDR2 is ANQGSEA in the germline V gene. Deletions cut 7 bases from V and 7 bases from J, with 16 bases between. CDR3 length: 12 amino acids.

This clone was observed a single time. The chain couples TRBV5-4 to TRBJ1-1; D possibly corresponds to TRBD1 (6 bases). Germline V gives CDR1 SGHNT, CDR2 YYREEE (reference sequence). This CDR3 region has 15 residues. Trimming took 6 bases from V and 0 from J, leaving 15 bases between them. The CDR3 nucleotides read TGTGCCAGCACCAAACCCGGGACACTGAACACTGAAGCTTTCTTT. It translates to CASTKPGTLNTEAFF.

The CDR3 reads CASSEGQGLGQPQHF. DNA of the CDR3: TGTGCCAGCAGTGAAGGACAGGGGCTAGGTCAGCCCCAGCATTTT. The rearrangement joins TRBV6-1 to TRBJ1-5, with 8 bases identical to TRBD1. Germline V gene lookup returns CDR1 MNHNS and CDR2 SASEGT. Trimming removed 1 base from V and 6 bases from J; junction bases left unmatched: 5. The CDR3 sequence is 15 residues long.

The gene calls are TRBV7-8 and TRBJ1-6; 9 nucleotides match TRBD1. Germline-derived CDR1 and CDR2 are SGHVS and FQNEAQ. This CDR3 comprises 15 residues. V gave up 1 base and J gave up 10 bases; unmatched junction bases: 5. DNA of the CDR3: TGTGCCAGCAGCTTAGAGACAGGGGGAGGATCACCCCTCCACTTT. Translation gives CASSLETGGGSPLHF.

The chain employs TRBV24-1 and TRBJ2-1; 11 positions match TRBD2. Trimming removed 2 bases from V and 15 bases from J; junction bases left unmatched: 11. The CDR3 is made up of 15 amino acids. Per the germline V gene, CDR1 is KGHDR and CDR2 is SFDVKD. The DNA for the CDR3 is TGTGCCACCAGTGATTCGGCTAGCGGGAGGTTTTATCCGTTCTTC. Protein: CATSDSASGRFYPFF.

The CDR3 loop is CASSSAGQARQPQHF. The CDR3 bases are TGTGCCAGCAGTTCCGCCGGACAGGCTAGGCAGCCCCAGCATTTT. The chain carries TRBV6-6 and TRBJ1-5, with 7 bases fitting TRBD1. The CDR3 extends over 15 amino acids. Germline loops: CDR1 MNHNY, CDR2 SVGAGI (reference sequence). Trimming took 4 bases from V and 7 from J; bases not matched to a gene: 10.

The chain combines TRBV5-4 with TRBJ1-1; D not certain. V lost 2 bases to trimming and J lost 1 base, with 6 bases between them. CDR3 size: 13 residues. Germline CDR1 SGHNT, CDR2 YYREEE (reference sequence). The CDR3 is CASSFPGNTEAFF. The CDR3 nucleotides read TGTGCCAGCAGCTTCCCGGGGAACACTGAAGCTTTCTTT. The entire variable domain, with the rest obtained from reference TRBV5-4 and TRBJ1-1, is as follows: ETGVTQSPTHLIKTRGQQVTLRCSSQSGHNTVSWYQQALGQGPQFIFQYYREEENGRGNFPPRFSGLQFPNYSSELNVNALELDDSALYLCASSFPGNTEAFFGQGTRLTVV.

As for this clone: This CDR3 is missing its conserved last phenylalanine or tryptophan, likely due to a read error. The DNA is omitted, as the CDR3 cannot be located on it reliably, and the CDR3 follows TCRdb's listing. This chain links TRBV6-5 with TRBJ1-2; the listed D gene, TRBD1, was not tested against the DNA. Looked up from germline, CDR1 is MNHEY and CDR2 is SVGAGI. With termini counted, the CDR3 has 12 amino acids. CDR3 in amino acids: CASSRVTGQVLV.

V gene TRBV10-3 combines with J gene TRBJ2-5, with 8 bases fitting TRBD1. The CDR3 contains 14 residues. Germline V gene lookup returns CDR1 ENHRY and CDR2 SYGVKD. J gave up 5 bases and V 3 bases, and 5 bases lay outside the gene matches. The CDR3 sequence is CAISDPRGQETQYF. The DNA of the CDR3 is TGTGCCATCAGTGACCCCAGGGGGCAGGAGACCCAGTACTTC.